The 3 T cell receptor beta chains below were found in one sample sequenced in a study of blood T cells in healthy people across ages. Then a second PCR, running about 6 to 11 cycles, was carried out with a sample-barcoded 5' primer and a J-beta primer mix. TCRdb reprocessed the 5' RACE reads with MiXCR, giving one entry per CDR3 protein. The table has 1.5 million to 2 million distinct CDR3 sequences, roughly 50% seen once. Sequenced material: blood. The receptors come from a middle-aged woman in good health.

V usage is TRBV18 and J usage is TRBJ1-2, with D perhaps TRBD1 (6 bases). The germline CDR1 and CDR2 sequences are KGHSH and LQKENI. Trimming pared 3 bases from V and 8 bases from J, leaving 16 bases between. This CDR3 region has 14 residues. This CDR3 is CASSPNTGTSGYTF. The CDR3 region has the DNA TGTGCCAGCTCACCTAACACAGGGACGAGCGGCTACACCTTC.

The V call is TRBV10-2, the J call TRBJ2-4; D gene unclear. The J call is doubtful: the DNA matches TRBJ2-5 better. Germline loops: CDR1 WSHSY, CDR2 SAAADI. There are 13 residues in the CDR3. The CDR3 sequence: CASTGPDQETQYF. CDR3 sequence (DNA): TGCGCCAGCACCGGGCCAGACCAAGAGACCCAGTACTTC.

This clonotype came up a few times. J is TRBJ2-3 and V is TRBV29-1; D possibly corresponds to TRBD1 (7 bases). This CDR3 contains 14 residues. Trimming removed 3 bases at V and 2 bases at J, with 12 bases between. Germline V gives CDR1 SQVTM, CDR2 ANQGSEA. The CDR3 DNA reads TGCAGCGTTGACGCGGGACAGAACACAGATACGCAGTATTTT. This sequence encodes CSVDAGQNTDTQYF.